This TCR beta chain was recovered during a study of identical twins. Overall study results and limits: These conclusions were based on statistical analysis (cross-sectional, not following the same donors). Reduced insertions were recorded for abundant cord blood beta clonotypes, with no such pattern in memory repertoires.

With respect to this clonotype: The antigen remains undetermined.

With no exceptions, donors were healthy Caucasians. This CDR3 is built from 11 residues. Trimming cost V 8 bases and J 2 bases, with 6 bases left between them. Germline V gene data show CDR1 as ENHRY and CDR2 as SYGVKD. Via MiXCR, TCRdb re-called the 5' RACE reads, giving one row per CDR3 protein. The sample carries under 1 million distinct CDR3 sequences, 12% recorded once. The sample also formed part of further work on yellow fever vaccine responses in identical twins. That paper states: Convergence reportedly seemed to mark part of the twins' vaccine T cell response, with personalization marking the rest.

This sequence originates from a woman in her late teens or twenties in good health. The chain carries TRBV10-3 and TRBJ1-1; no firm D call. Sequencing was performed on PBMCs. This CDR3 is CAIVGNTEAFF. The CDR3 DNA sequence: TGTGCCATCGTGGGAAACACTGAAGCTTTCTTT.